The next 20 T cell receptor beta chains were all read from a single sample in a study of T cells in Graves' hyperthyroidism and ophthalmopathy. Amplification of TCR beta CDR3 regions used RNA as the template. Carried out on the TCR CDR3, a first-round RT-PCR used the HTBI primer set. TCRdb used MiXCR to reprocess the multiplex PCR reads, holding one entry per CDR3 protein. The repertoire includes some 580,000 distinct CDR3 sequences, 15% to 20% of them detected once, and around 3.5% sits in the top ten. The sequenced material came from blood. Receptors were obtained from a woman between 35 and 50 years old with Graves' ophthalmopathy.

The DNA for the CDR3 is TGTGCCAGCAGCTCCCCGGATGACCGTCTCCACTTT. This encodes CASSSPDDRLHF. The chain combines TRBV7-9 with TRBJ1-6; D not resolved. Germline assignment: CDR1 SEHNR and CDR2 FQNEAQ (reference sequence). CDR3 length equals 12 residues. Deletions cut 4 bases from V and 16 bases from J, with 14 bases between. Looking up the rest from reference TRBV7-9 and TRBJ1-6 gives the full variable domain: DTGVSQNPRHKITKRGQNVTFRCDPISEHNRLYWYRQTLGQGPEFLTYFQNEAQLEKSRLLSDRFSAERPKGSFSTLEIQRTEQGDSAMYLCASSSPDDRLHFGNGTRLTVT.

In this sample, this clonotype turned up many times. The chain is built from TRBV2 and TRBJ1-1; 7 bases agree with TRBD1. Per the germline V gene, CDR1 is SNHLY and CDR2 is FYNNEI. The CDR3 runs to 11 residues. Unmatched junction bases numbered 7, after V lost 7 bases and J lost 11 bases. CDR3 loop: CASNLQGSAFF. The CDR3, as DNA: TGTGCCAGCAACCTACAGGGGAGCGCTTTCTTT.

The chain has TRBV27 and TRBJ1-5, with D possibly TRBD1 on 5 matching bases. From germline, CDR1 is MNHEY and CDR2 SMNVEV (reference sequence). This CDR3 is 16 amino acids long. V was pared by 9 bases and J by 6 bases, with 24 bases between. The CDR3 coding sequence is TGTGCCAGTAGCCACCGTTTGGGGGTGAGTGGTCAGCCCCAGCATTTT. Amino acids: CASSHRLGVSGQPQHF.

This clonotype was counted ten times or more. This chain uses TRBV20-1 with TRBJ2-7; 9 positions match TRBD2. This CDR3 spans 17 amino acids. The germline V gene encodes CDR1 DFQATT and CDR2 SNEGSKA (reference sequence). Unmatched junction bases numbered 17, after V lost 1 base and J lost 7 bases. CDR3 sequence reads: CSARGGVAGANPDEQYF. The CDR3 DNA reads as TGCAGTGCTAGAGGGGGGGTAGCGGGAGCCAACCCGGATGAGCAGTACTTC.

This rearrangement joins TRBV15 to TRBJ2-3; D gene uncertain. The CDR3 is 16 amino acids. Germline V lookup: CDR1 LNHNV, CDR2 YYDKDF (reference sequence). V shed 0 bases and J shed 2 bases, with 12 bases lying between them. The CDR3 sequence: CATSRDPTLTTDTQYF. The CDR3 DNA sequence: TGTGCCACCAGCAGAGATCCGACACTAACCACAGATACGCAGTATTTT.

In its sample, this clonotype was seen many times. V and J are TRBV11-2 and TRBJ2-5; D may correspond to TRBD1 or TRBD2 (5 bases each). The germline gives CDR1 SGHAT, CDR2 FQNNGV. Trimming removed 5 bases at V and 5 bases at J, with 12 bases between. The CDR3 is 13 amino acids. In DNA form, the CDR3 reads TGTGCCAGCAGCCCACTAGAGGGGGAGACCCAGTACTTC. Its protein product is CASSPLEGETQYF. Looking up the rest from reference TRBV11-2 and TRBJ2-5 gives the full variable domain: EAGVAQSPRYKIIEKRQSVAFWCNPISGHATLYWYQQILGQGPKLLIQFQNNGVVDDSQLPKDRFSAERLKGVDSTLKIQPAKLEDSAVYLCASSPLEGETQYFGPGTRLLVL.

This clonotype was counted between two and nine times. The V gene is TRBV5-8, the J gene TRBJ2-3; D gene uncertain. The V and J ends lost 4 bases and 0 bases respectively, with 12 bases between them. The CDR3 covers 15 residues. Germline assignment: CDR1 SGHTS and CDR2 YDEGEE. CDR3 sequence reads: CASSPGPASTDTQYF. In DNA, the CDR3 is TGTGCCAGCAGCCCCGGGCCGGCTAGCACAGATACGCAGTATTTT.

This clonotype was seen repeatedly, ten times or more. V is TRBV3-1 and J is TRBJ2-1; 11 bases agree with TRBD1. With 0 bases clipped from V and 8 bases from J, the junction kept 12 bases outside the gene matches. Per the germline V gene, CDR1 is LGHDT and CDR2 is YNNKEL (reference sequence). The CDR3 sequence is 18 residues long. This CDR3 is CASSQDGGGTGGFYEQFF. CDR3 DNA: TGTGCCAGCAGCCAAGATGGAGGAGGGACAGGGGGTTTTTATGAGCAGTTCTTC.

The chain couples TRBV7-9 to TRBJ2-7, with 9 bases aligning to TRBD2. V trimming: 4 bases; J trimming: 5 bases; junction bases outside the gene matches: 12. CDR1 is SEHNR and CDR2 is FQNEAQ in the germline V gene (reference sequence). CDR3 length equals 16 residues. The CDR3: CASSSITLAGSHEQYF. The CDR3 DNA follows: TGTGCCAGCAGCTCAATAACTCTAGCGGGATCCCACGAGCAGTACTTC.

This clonotype appeared many times. V and J are TRBV2 and TRBJ2-1, with 11 bases matching TRBD2. The CDR3 loop spans 14 amino acids. The ends lost 4 bases at V and 5 bases at J; junction bases unmatched: 1. Germline CDR1 is SNHLY and CDR2 is FYNNEI. The CDR3 region is CASSGLAGNNEQFF. CDR3 bases: TGTGCCAGCAGTGGACTAGCGGGGAACAATGAGCAGTTCTTC.

The chain employs TRBV7-6 and TRBJ2-2, with D perhaps TRBD1 (5 bases). Germline V gene lookup returns CDR1 SGHVS and CDR2 FNYEAQ. Trimming cost V 5 bases and J 3 bases, with 10 bases left between them. This CDR3 is 14 amino acids long. CDR3 region: CASSPDSYTGELFF. In nucleotides, the CDR3 is TGTGCCAGCAGCCCTGACAGCTACACCGGGGAGCTGTTTTTT.

A word on this clonotype: Possible read error: a much larger clone is one base away. The J gene is TRBJ1-1, the V gene TRBV6-2 or TRBV6-3, with a possible D match to TRBD1 (6 bases). Between the trimmed V and J ends, which lost 2 bases and 5 bases, there was a span of 15 bases. In germline, CDR1 is MNHEY, CDR2 SVGEGT. This CDR3 spans 15 amino acids. The CDR3 DNA reads TGTGCCAGCAGTTACAACAGGGATCCGGGGACTGAAGCTTTCTTT. This encodes CASSYNRDPGTEAFF.

This clonotype was seen at least ten times. This rearrangement joins TRBV18 to TRBJ2-1; 13 bases map to TRBD2. From germline, CDR1 is KGHSH and CDR2 LQKENI. This CDR3 spans 15 amino acids. V lost 4 bases and J lost 9; bases outside the gene matches: 6. Here the CDR3 reads CASSQLAGGGREQFF. Written as DNA, the CDR3 is TGTGCCAGCTCACAACTAGCGGGAGGGGGCCGTGAGCAGTTCTTC. The complete variable domain, with remaining parts taken from reference TRBV18 and TRBJ2-1, reads NAGVMQNPRHLVRRRGQEARLRCSPMKGHSHVYWYRQLPEEGLKFMVYLQKENIIDESGMPKERFSAEFPKEGPSILRIQQVVRGDSAAYFCASSQLAGGGREQFFGPGTRLTVL.

The chain recombines TRBV5-1 with TRBJ2-2; tentative D call: TRBD2 (6 bases). This CDR3 spans 16 amino acids. Germline-derived CDR1 and CDR2 are SGHRS and YFSETQ. The ends were cut back, 0 bases at V and 7 bases at J, with 16 bases in the middle. CDR3 DNA: TGCGCCAGCAGCTTGGAAGTGGGGGGTTTCGGCGGGGAGCTGTTTTTT. Residues: CASSLEVGGFGGELFF.

In DNA, the CDR3 is TGTGCCAGCAGTCCTTTTTATAACACTGAAGCTTTCTTT. Translated, it gives CASSPFYNTEAFF. The chain carries TRBV12-3 or TRBV12-4 and TRBJ1-1, with no clear D. The CDR3 loop spans 13 amino acids. Trimming took 5 bases from V and 2 from J, leaving 9 bases between them.

This clonotype has only a few counts. V and J are TRBV5-8 and TRBJ1-2; tentative D call: TRBD1 (5 bases). The CDR3 spans 15 residues. Germline V CDR1 and CDR2: SGHTS, YDEGEE. With 4 bases removed from V and 8 bases from J, the gap between germline ends came to 21 bases. The CDR3 bases are TGTGCCAGCAGCCTTCAAGGCAGGGCCGTCGTGGGCTACACCTTC. Its protein is CASSLQGRAVVGYTF.

This clonotype was detected ten times or more. This rearrangement joins TRBV20-1 to TRBJ2-5; the D call may be TRBD1 or TRBD2 (7 bases each). Between the trimmed V and J ends, which lost 6 bases and 5 bases, there was a span of 22 bases. CDR1 and CDR2 from the germline V gene are DFQATT and SNEGSKA (reference sequence). This CDR3 has 15 amino acids. CDR3 region: CSAMRGGGREETQYF. The CDR3 DNA is TGCAGTGCCATGAGGGGAGGGGGCCGCGAGGAGACCCAGTACTTC.

This clonotype was recorded a few times. J is TRBJ2-2 and V is TRBV6-5, with 9 bases fitting TRBD2. Per germline, CDR1 MNHEY and CDR2 SVGAGI. Trimming cost V 0 bases and J 5 bases; bases outside gene matches: 7. This CDR3 has 17 residues. The CDR3 is CASSYSAREGGTGELFF. The CDR3 DNA sequence: TGTGCCAGCAGTTACTCCGCGCGGGAGGGCGGGACCGGGGAGCTGTTTTTT.

This clonotype was seen many times. Germline is not matched at one junction end, which may reflect a read error. V is TRBV18 and J is TRBJ1-1; no definite D call. Germline CDR1 KGHSH, CDR2 LQKENI. The CDR3 contains 14 residues. CDR3: CASSPPTPQSEAFF. CDR3 DNA: TGTGCCAGCTCACCACCGACCCCCCAGTCTGAGGCTTTCTTT.

This clonotype was seen only a few times. The chain carries TRBV7-3 and TRBJ2-6, with 9 bases lining up with TRBD1. Trimming at V came to 4 bases and at J to 4 bases, leaving 8 bases not matched to a gene. The CDR3 runs to 17 residues. The V gene's germline CDR1 is SGHTA and CDR2 FQGTGA. CDR3 in amino acids: CASSSLGQGSGANVLTF. CDR3 nucleotides: TGTGCCAGCAGCTCCTTGGGACAGGGTAGCGGGGCCAACGTCCTGACTTTC.